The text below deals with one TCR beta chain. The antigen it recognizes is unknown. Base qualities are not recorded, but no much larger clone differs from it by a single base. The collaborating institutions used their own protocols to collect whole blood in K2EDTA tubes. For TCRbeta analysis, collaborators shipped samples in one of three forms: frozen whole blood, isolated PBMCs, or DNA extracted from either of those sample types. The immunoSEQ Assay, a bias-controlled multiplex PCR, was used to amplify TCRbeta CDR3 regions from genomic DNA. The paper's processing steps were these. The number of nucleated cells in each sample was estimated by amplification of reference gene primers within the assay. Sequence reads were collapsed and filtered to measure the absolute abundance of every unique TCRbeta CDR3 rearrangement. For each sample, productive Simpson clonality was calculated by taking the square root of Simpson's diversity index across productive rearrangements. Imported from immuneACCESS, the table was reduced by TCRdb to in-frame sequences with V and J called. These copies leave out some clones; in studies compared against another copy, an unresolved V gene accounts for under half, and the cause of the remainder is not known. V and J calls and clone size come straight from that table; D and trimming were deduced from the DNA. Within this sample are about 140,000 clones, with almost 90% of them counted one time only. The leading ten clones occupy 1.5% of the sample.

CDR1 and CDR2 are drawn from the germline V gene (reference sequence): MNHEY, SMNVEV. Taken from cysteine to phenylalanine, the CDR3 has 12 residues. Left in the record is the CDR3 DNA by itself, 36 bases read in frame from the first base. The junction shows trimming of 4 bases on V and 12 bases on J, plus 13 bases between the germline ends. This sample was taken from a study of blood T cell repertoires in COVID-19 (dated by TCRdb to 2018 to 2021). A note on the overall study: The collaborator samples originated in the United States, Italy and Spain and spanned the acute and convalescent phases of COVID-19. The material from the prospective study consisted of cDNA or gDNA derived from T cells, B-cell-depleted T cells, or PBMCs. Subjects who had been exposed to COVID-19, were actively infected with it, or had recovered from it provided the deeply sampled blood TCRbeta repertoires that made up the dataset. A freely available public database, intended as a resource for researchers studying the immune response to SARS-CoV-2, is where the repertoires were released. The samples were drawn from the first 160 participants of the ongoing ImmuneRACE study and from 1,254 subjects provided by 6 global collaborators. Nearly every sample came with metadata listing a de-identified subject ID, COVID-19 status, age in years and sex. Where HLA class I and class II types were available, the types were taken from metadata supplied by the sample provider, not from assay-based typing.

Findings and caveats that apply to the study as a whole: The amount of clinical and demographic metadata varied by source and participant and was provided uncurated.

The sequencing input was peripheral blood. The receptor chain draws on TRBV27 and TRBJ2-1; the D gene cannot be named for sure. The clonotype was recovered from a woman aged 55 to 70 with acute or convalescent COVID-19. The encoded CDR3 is CASSSPQSRQFF. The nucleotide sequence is TGTGCCAGCAGTTCACCCCAGTCTCGGCAGTTCTTC.